The 14 T cell receptor beta chains below were found in one sample sequenced in a study of blood T cell repertoires in COVID-19. Method: immunoSEQ multiplex PCR; TCRdb's copy keeps in-frame clones and lacks some. The sample has roughly 360,000 clones, 88% seen once. The sequenced sample consisted of PBMCs or T cells enriched from blood (not recorded which). These receptors were taken from a woman aged 30 to 39 with acute COVID-19.

V gene TRBV6-1 combines with J gene TRBJ2-7; D possibly corresponds to TRBD2 (6 bases). Deletions cut 0 bases from V and 3 bases from J, with 15 bases between. The CDR3 extends over 16 amino acids. The germline CDR1 and CDR2 sequences are MNHNS and SASEGT. For the CDR3, the DNA is TGTGCCAGCAGTGAAGCAACAGGCGCCGGGGGCTACGAGCAGTACTTC. This sequence encodes CASSEATGAGGYEQYF.

J is TRBJ1-1 and V is TRBV6-5; tentatively, D is TRBD1 (5 bases). CDR1 MNHEY and CDR2 SVGAGI come from the germline V gene. Trimming took 7 bases from V and 6 from J, leaving 15 bases between them. This CDR3 region has 13 residues. The CDR3 spells CASIQGGSPEAFF. CDR3 nucleotide sequence: TGTGCCAGCATTCAGGGAGGTTCCCCTGAAGCTTTCTTT.

This clone was observed once. The J gene is TRBJ1-2, the V gene TRBV24-1, with 8 bases aligning to TRBD1. The CDR3 extends over 14 amino acids. The V gene end was trimmed by 7 bases and the J gene end by 0 bases; junction bases not matched to a gene: 3. Germline V CDR1 and CDR2: KGHDR, SFDVKD. The CDR3 protein is CATRQGDPNYGYTF. The CDR3, as DNA: TGTGCCACCAGACAGGGGGACCCTAACTATGGCTACACCTTC.

The rearrangement links TRBV7-2 to TRBJ1-2, with TRBD1 identical over 7 bases. The CDR3 totals 13 residues. CDR1 and CDR2 (germline): SGHTA, FQGNSA. V gave up 5 bases and J gave up 3 bases; unmatched junction bases: 3. CDR3 region: CASSPDRHYGYTF. In DNA, the CDR3 is TGTGCCAGCAGCCCGGACAGGCACTATGGCTACACCTTC.

The chain carries TRBV6-2 or TRBV6-3 and TRBJ2-3; the match to TRBD2 covers 12 bases. The germline V gene encodes CDR1 MNHEY and CDR2 SVGEGT. V dropped 0 bases and J dropped 7; count of bases not matched to a gene: 5. The CDR3 covers 16 residues. CDR3 nucleotides: TGTGCCAGCAGTTACTCGGGACTAGCGGGCCCCAATACGCAGTATTTT. Its translation: CASSYSGLAGPNTQYF.

V usage is TRBV6-5 and J usage is TRBJ2-1; tentatively, D is TRBD2 (5 bases). The V gene lost 5 bases and the J gene lost 5 bases, with 13 bases spanning the gap. This CDR3 region has 14 residues. Germline V gene data show CDR1 as MNHEY and CDR2 as SVGAGI. This CDR3 is CASSTEDWNNEQFF. DNA of the CDR3: TGTGCCAGCAGTACCGAGGACTGGAACAATGAGCAGTTCTTC.

Concerning this clone: Other DNA sequences from this sample encode an identical CDR3 as well. CDR3 nucleotides: TGCGCCAGCAGCTTCCAGGGGACTGAAGCTTTCTTT. As protein: CASSFQGTEAFF. V and J are TRBV5-1 and TRBJ1-1; a possible D gene is TRBD1 (6 bases). The CDR3 extends over 12 amino acids. The germline V and J ends were trimmed by 2 bases and 5 bases, with 7 bases remaining between them. Germline V lookup: CDR1 SGHRS, CDR2 YFSETQ.

The rearrangement joins TRBV24-1 to TRBJ1-1, with 8 bases fitting TRBD1. This CDR3 spans 14 amino acids. J was trimmed by 13 bases and V by 4 bases; bases with no gene match: 13. CDR1 and CDR2 from the germline V gene are KGHDR and SFDVKD. In DNA form, the CDR3 reads TGTGCCACCAGTGACCCAGGATTCCGGACAGGGTTTTTCTTT. Translated: CATSDPGFRTGFFF.

The chain joins TRBV6-5 to TRBJ2-5; a possible D gene is TRBD2 (6 bases). There are 13 residues in the CDR3. V was cut by 7 bases and J by 2 bases, with 11 bases left in between. Germline loops: CDR1 MNHEY, CDR2 SVGAGI. The CDR3: CASNGGPQETQYF. The CDR3 coding sequence is TGTGCCAGCAACGGAGGGCCTCAAGAGACCCAGTACTTC.

The chain uses TRBV7-9 and TRBJ1-2; 12 bases line up with TRBD1. There are 17 residues in the CDR3. The V gene end was trimmed by 4 bases and the J gene end by 0 bases; junction bases not matched to a gene: 6. Germline-derived CDR1 and CDR2 are SEHNR and FQNEAQ (reference sequence). The CDR3 sequence is CASSSGTGGASNYGYTF. The CDR3 nucleotides read TGTGCCAGCAGCTCAGGGACAGGGGGCGCATCTAACTATGGCTACACCTTC.

This sequence joins TRBV2 and TRBJ2-3; no firm D call. Germline assignment: CDR1 SNHLY and CDR2 FYNNEI. This CDR3 region has 15 residues. V was trimmed by 6 bases and J by 4 bases, leaving 17 bases between them. CDR3 residues: CASRPQWMTSDTQYF. In DNA form, the CDR3 reads TGTGCCAGCAGACCCCAGTGGATGACTTCAGATACGCAGTATTTT.

The V call is TRBV29-1, the J call TRBJ2-5, with a tentative D call TRBD2 (5 bases). This CDR3 is 12 amino acids long. Trimming took off 6 bases at V and 4 bases at J, with 12 bases between the two ends. Germline assignment: CDR1 SQVTM and CDR2 ANQGSEA. The DNA for the CDR3 is TGCAGCGTCCGGGGTGGTCGAGAGACCCAGTACTTC. As protein: CSVRGGRETQYF. Complete variable domain (other parts from reference TRBV29-1 and TRBJ2-5): SAVISQKPSRDICQRGTSLTIQCQVDSQVTMMFWYRQQPGQSLTLIATANQGSEATYESGFVIDKFPISRPNLTFSTLTVSNMSPEDSSIYLCSVRGGRETQYFGPGTRLLVL.

The CDR3 is CASSPFRRGRETQYF. The CDR3 DNA follows: TGCGCCAGCAGTCCTTTCCGGCGGGGGCGGGAGACCCAGTACTTC. The chain employs TRBV10-2 and TRBJ2-5, with a weak D call TRBD2 (7 bases). CDR3 length equals 15 residues. V lost 5 bases, J lost 5 bases, and 18 bases lay in between. Per germline, CDR1 WSHSY and CDR2 SAAADI.

As to this clone: Other nucleotide sequences from this sample produce the same CDR3. The chain is built from TRBV7-9 and TRBJ1-4; 7 positions match TRBD1. The CDR3 contains 14 residues. V was pared by 6 bases and J by 4 bases, with 5 bases of the junction left unmatched. Germline values: CDR1 SEHNR, CDR2 FQNEAQ (reference sequence). This CDR3 reads CASSRTGVNEKLFF. DNA for the CDR3: TGTGCCAGCAGTCGAACAGGGGTTAATGAAAAACTGTTTTTT.